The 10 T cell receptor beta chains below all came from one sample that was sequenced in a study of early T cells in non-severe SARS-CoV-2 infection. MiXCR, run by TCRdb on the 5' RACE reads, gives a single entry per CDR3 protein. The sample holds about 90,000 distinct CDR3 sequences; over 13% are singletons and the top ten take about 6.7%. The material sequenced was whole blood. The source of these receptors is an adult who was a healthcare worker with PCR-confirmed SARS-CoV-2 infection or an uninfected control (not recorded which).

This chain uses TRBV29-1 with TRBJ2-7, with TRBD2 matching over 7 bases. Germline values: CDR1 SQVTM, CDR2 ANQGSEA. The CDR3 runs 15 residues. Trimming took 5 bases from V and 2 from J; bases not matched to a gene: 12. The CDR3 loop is CSVPKGGTNAYEQYF. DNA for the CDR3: TGCAGCGTTCCAAAAGGAGGGACTAATGCCTACGAGCAGTACTTC.

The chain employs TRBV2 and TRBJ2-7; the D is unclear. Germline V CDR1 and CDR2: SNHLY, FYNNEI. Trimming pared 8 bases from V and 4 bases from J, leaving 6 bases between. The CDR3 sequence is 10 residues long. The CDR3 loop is CASGIYEQYF. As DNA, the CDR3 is TGTGCCAGCGGTATATACGAGCAGTACTTC.

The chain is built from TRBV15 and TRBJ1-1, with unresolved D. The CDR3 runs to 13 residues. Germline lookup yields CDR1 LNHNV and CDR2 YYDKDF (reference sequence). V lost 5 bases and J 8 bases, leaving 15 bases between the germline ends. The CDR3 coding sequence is TGTGCCACCAGCCCGATGACGGGTACGGAAGCTTTCTTT. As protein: CATSPMTGTEAFF.

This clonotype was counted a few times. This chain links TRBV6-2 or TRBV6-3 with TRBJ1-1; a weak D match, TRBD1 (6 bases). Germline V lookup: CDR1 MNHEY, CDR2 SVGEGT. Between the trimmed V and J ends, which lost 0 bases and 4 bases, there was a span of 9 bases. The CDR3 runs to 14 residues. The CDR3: CASSYSGGGTEAFF. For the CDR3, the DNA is TGTGCCAGCAGTTACTCGGGGGGCGGCACTGAAGCTTTCTTT.

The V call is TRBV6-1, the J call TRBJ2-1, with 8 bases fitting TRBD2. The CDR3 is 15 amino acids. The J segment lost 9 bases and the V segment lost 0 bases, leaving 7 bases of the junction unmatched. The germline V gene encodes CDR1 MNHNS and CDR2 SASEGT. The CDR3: CASSEAWTGGGEQFF. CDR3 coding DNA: TGTGCCAGCAGTGAAGCATGGACGGGAGGGGGTGAGCAGTTCTTC.

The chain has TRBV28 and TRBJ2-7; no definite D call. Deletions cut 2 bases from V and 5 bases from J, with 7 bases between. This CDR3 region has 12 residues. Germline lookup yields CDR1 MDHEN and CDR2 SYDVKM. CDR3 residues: CASSLDGNEQYF. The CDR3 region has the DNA TGTGCCAGCAGTTTAGACGGTAACGAGCAGTACTTC.

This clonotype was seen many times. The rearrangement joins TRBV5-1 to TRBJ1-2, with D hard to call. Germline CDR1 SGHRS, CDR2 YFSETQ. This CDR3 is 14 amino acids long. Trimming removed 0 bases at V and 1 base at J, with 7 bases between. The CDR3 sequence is CASSLEGFNYGYTF. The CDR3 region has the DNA TGCGCCAGCAGCTTGGAAGGATTTAACTATGGCTACACCTTC.

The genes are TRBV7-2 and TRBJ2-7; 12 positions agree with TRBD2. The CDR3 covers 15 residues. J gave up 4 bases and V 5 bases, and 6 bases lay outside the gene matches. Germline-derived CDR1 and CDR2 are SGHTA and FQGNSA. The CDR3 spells CASSPLAGGYYEQYF. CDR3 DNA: TGTGCCAGCAGCCCACTAGCGGGAGGATATTACGAGCAGTACTTC.

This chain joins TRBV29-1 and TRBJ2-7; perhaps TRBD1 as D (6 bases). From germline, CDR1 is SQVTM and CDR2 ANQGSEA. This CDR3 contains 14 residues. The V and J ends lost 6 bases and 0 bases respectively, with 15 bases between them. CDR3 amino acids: CSVEDRGSSYEQYF. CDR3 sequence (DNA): TGCAGCGTAGAGGACAGAGGAAGCTCCTACGAGCAGTACTTC.

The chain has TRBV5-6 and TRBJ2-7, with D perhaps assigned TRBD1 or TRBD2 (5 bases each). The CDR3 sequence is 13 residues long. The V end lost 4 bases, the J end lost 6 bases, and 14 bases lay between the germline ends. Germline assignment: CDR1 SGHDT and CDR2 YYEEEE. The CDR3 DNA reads TGTGCCAGCAGCCCGGGACCGGGCGGCGAGCAGTACTTC. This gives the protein CASSPGPGGEQYF.